The following is a T cell receptor (beta chain) sequence with its context. This entry belongs to a study of blood T cell repertoires in COVID-19. The wider study: Some COVID-19 samples were acute and others convalescent; all came from the United States, Italy and Spain.

The assay was immunoSEQ multiplex PCR, and TCRdb's table has in-frame clones only and misses some. The sample holds over 200,000 clones, 90% to 95% seen once. Germline loops: CDR1 SGHRS, CDR2 YFSETQ. The CDR3 covers 14 residues. Trimming shortened V by 5 bases and J by 3 bases, and 11 bases separated the two germline ends. Participants reported their clinical history, and cohort assignment relied on those reports. The chain carries TRBV5-1 and TRBJ1-4, with D possibly TRBD1 on 5 matching bases. The sequenced sample consisted of PBMCs or T cells enriched from blood (not recorded which). The TCR comes from a human donor in a cohort exposed to, infected with or recovered from COVID-19 (not recorded which). The donor label of this sample is uncertain. The CDR3 loop reads CASRAGGANEKLFF. The CDR3, as DNA: TGCGCCAGCAGAGCCGGGGGGGCTAATGAAAAACTGTTTTTT.